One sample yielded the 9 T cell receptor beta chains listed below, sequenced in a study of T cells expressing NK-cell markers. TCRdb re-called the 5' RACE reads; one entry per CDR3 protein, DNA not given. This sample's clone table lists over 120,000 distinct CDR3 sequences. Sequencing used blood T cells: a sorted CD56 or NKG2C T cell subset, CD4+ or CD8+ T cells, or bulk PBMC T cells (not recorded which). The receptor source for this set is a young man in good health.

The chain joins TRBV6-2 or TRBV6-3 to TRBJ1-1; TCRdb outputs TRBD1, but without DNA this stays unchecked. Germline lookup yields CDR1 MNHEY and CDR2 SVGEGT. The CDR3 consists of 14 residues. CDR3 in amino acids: CASSYGTGGTEAFF.

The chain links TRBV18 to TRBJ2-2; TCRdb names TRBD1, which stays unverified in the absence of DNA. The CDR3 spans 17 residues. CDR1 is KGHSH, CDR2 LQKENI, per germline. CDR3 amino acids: CASSPPSWTDNTGELFF.

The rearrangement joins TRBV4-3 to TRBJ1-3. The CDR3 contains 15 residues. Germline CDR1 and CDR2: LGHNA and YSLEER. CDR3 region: CASSQDWSSGNTIYF.

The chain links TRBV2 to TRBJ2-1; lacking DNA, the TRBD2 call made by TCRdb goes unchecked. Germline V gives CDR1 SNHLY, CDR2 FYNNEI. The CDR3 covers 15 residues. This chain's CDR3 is CASSSGTSAWDEQFF.

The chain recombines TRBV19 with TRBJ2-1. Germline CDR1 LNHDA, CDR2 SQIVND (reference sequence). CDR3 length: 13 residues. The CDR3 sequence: CASSTFLGYEQFF. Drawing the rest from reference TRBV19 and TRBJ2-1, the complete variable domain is DGGITQSPKYLFRKEGQNVTLSCEQNLNHDAMYWYRQDPGQGLRLIYYSQIVNDFQKGDIAEGYSVSREKKESFPLTVTSAQKNPTAFYLCASSTFLGYEQFFGPGTRLTVL.

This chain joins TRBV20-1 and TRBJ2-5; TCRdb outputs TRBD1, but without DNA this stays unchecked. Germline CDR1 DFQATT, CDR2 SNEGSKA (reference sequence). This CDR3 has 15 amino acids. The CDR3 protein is CSASPDMGLQETQYF.

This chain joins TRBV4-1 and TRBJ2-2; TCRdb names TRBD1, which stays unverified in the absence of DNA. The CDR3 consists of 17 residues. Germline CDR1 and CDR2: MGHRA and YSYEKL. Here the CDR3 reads CASSFSMGAQYTGELFF.

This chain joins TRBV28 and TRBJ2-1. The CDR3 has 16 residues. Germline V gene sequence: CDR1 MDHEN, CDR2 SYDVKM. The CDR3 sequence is CASSLSADGVYNEQFF.

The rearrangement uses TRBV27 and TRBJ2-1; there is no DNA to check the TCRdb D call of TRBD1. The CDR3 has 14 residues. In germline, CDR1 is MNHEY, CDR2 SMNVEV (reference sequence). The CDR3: CASVPGTGVNEQFF.